The 14 T cell receptor beta chains given below trace back to one sample, sequenced in a study of early stage breast cancer tumors. The method was immunoSEQ multiplex PCR; TCRdb's version includes in-frame clones alone and lacks a portion of them. The sample shows 23,000 or so clones, less than 75% of them seen only once. The sequenced sample was breast tumor tissue. The receptors come from a person in their 60s with breast cancer.

This chain uses TRBV27 with TRBJ2-3; 8 positions agree with TRBD1. The germline V gene encodes CDR1 MNHEY and CDR2 SMNVEV (reference sequence). Germline trimming cut 3 bases from V and 1 base from J; bases unmatched to any gene: 3. The CDR3 sequence is 15 residues long. CDR3 region: CASSFDRGGTDTQYF. CDR3 nucleotides: TGTGCCAGCAGTTTTGACAGGGGCGGCACAGATACGCAGTATTTT.

The chain recombines TRBV5-5 with TRBJ1-2; 9 nucleotides match TRBD1. V lost 2 bases and J lost 2; bases outside the gene matches: 4. Germline CDR1 and CDR2: SGHKS and YYEKEE (reference sequence). CDR3 size: 15 residues. The chain's CDR3 is CASSFWTGANYGYTF. The CDR3 nucleotides read TGTGCCAGCAGCTTTTGGACAGGGGCCAACTATGGCTACACCTTC. Looking up the rest from reference TRBV5-5 and TRBJ1-2 gives the full variable domain: DAGVTQSPTHLIKTRGQQVTLRCSPISGHKSVSWYQQVLGQGPQFIFQYYEKEERGRGNFPDRFSARQFPNYSSELNVNALLLGDSALYLCASSFWTGANYGYTFGSGTRLTVV.

Ten or more counts support this clone. The chain combines TRBV7-2 with TRBJ2-3; TRBD1 is a possible D gene (6 bases). Trimming took 5 bases from V and 2 from J, leaving 8 bases between them. Per germline, CDR1 SGHTA and CDR2 FQGNSA. The length of the CDR3 is 13 residues. The CDR3 region has the DNA TGTGCCAGCAGCCGGGACATCACAGATACGCAGTATTTT. Translated, it gives CASSRDITDTQYF.

This clone turned up a few times. The rearrangement links TRBV27 to TRBJ1-5; 8 bases agree with TRBD1. The CDR3 consists of 16 residues. Trimming at V came to 0 bases and at J to 3 bases, leaving 4 bases not matched to a gene. Germline lookup yields CDR1 MNHEY and CDR2 SMNVEV (reference sequence). The CDR3 region is CASSLSNQGANQPQHF. In DNA form, the CDR3 reads TGTGCCAGCAGTTTATCTAACCAGGGGGCCAATCAGCCCCAGCATTTT.

The V call is TRBV5-1, the J call TRBJ2-1, with D maybe TRBD2 (6 bases). V was clipped by 0 bases and J by 3 bases, with 10 bases between them. Germline-derived CDR1 and CDR2 are SGHRS and YFSETQ. The CDR3 is made up of 15 amino acids. CDR3 nucleotides: TGCGCCAGCAGCTTGGTGGAGGGAGGCTACAATGAGCAGTTCTTC. Amino acids: CASSLVEGGYNEQFF.

The DNA for the CDR3 is TGTGCCAGCAGCCCGCTTGGCAGGACATACACTGAAGCTTTCTTT. Encoded protein: CASSPLGRTYTEAFF. This rearrangement joins TRBV11-1 to TRBJ1-1; D is possibly TRBD1 (5 bases). Between the trimmed V and J ends, which lost 5 bases and 3 bases, there was a span of 16 bases. CDR1 and CDR2 (germline): SGHAT, FQDESV (reference sequence). CDR3 size: 15 residues.

The chain recombines TRBV10-3 with TRBJ2-2; the match to TRBD1 covers 10 bases. The junction had 7 bases not matched to a gene; V was cut back by 4 bases and J by 5 bases. Germline CDR1 is ENHRY and CDR2 is SYGVKD. The CDR3 runs to 16 residues. The CDR3 is CAISGTGTGDTGELFF. Written as DNA, the CDR3 is TGTGCCATCAGTGGTACCGGGACAGGGGATACCGGGGAGCTGTTTTTT.

This sequence joins TRBV23-1 and TRBJ2-7; 12 bases align to TRBD1. TRBV23-1 is sorted into the ORF group, with uncertain function. The CDR3 has 19 amino acids. The V gene end was trimmed by 3 bases and the J gene end by 1 base; junction bases not matched to a gene: 13. The CDR3 bases are TGCGCCAGCAGTCAGCTCAACTCCGGGACAGGGGGCCGTTCCTACGAGCAGTACTTC. The encoded protein is CASSQLNSGTGGRSYEQYF.

The rearrangement uses TRBV9 and TRBJ2-3; 7 bases line up with TRBD1. Looked up from germline, CDR1 is SGDLS and CDR2 is YYNGEE. The CDR3 length is 16 residues. V lost 3 bases, J lost 3 bases, and 10 bases stayed unmatched. In DNA, the CDR3 is TGTGCCAGCAGCGACGGGCCAGGGGGTATTACAGATACGCAGTATTTT. It is translated as CASSDGPGGITDTQYF.

The chain uses TRBV4-1 and TRBJ2-1; 7 bases map to TRBD2. V was pared by 1 base and J by 9 bases, with 3 bases of the junction left unmatched. The CDR3 is 13 amino acids. Germline V CDR1 and CDR2: MGHRA, YSYEKL. CDR3 protein: CASSQGPGGEQFF. The CDR3 DNA reads TGCGCCAGCAGCCAAGGTCCGGGGGGTGAGCAGTTCTTC.

This clone was seen a handful of times. The chain carries TRBV27 and TRBJ2-7; TRBD2 matches 7 bases. Trimming removed 4 bases from V and 3 bases from J; junction bases left unmatched: 12. This CDR3 has 16 amino acids. In germline, CDR1 is MNHEY, CDR2 SMNVEV (reference sequence). The DNA for the CDR3 is TGTGCCAGCAGTTCCTATTCTAGCGGCCAGGGCTACGAGCAGTACTTC. The encoded protein is CASSSYSSGQGYEQYF.

This clone was found once. The rearrangement uses TRBV7-9 and TRBJ1-4; 7 bases match TRBD1. The trim removed 0 bases at V and 7 bases at J, leaving 5 bases unmatched. CDR1 and CDR2 (germline): SEHNR, FQNEAQ (reference sequence). The CDR3 length is 15 residues. The CDR3 sequence is CASSLAQGVPEKLFF. The CDR3 DNA is TGTGCCAGCAGCTTAGCGCAGGGGGTCCCTGAAAAACTGTTTTTT.

A note on this clone: Mismatch with germline at one junction end may stem from a read error. V is TRBV29-1 and J is TRBJ2-1, with TRBD1 matching 8 bases. The CDR3 has 13 residues. Germline lookup yields CDR1 SQVTM and CDR2 ANQGSEA. The CDR3 loop reads CSVEGQGNNEQFF. CDR3 nucleotide sequence: TGCAGCGTGGAAGGACAGGGAAACAATGAGCAGTTCTTC.

The V and J genes are TRBV25-1 and TRBJ1-2; 9 nucleotides line up with TRBD1. Germline CDR1 is MGHDK and CDR2 is SYGVNS. CDR3 length equals 13 residues. J gave up 2 bases and V 9 bases, and 4 bases lay outside the gene matches. The CDR3 DNA follows: TGTGCCAGAGGGACAGGGCTAAACTATGGCTACACCTTC. Its translation: CARGTGLNYGYTF.